These T cell receptor beta chains were read from a single sample in a study of PD-1 blockade in classical Hodgkin lymphoma. Sequencing was performed with immunoSEQ multiplex PCR; in TCRdb, only in-frame clones are kept and a portion is missing. This sample has around 27,000 clones, with about 89% found just once. Specimen: peripheral blood mononuclear cells (PBMCs). Source of these receptors: a human donor with classical Hodgkin lymphoma. CDR3s include the opening cysteine and the closing phenylalanine or tryptophan. A D gene is named only where the DNA matches it firmly. Not every row has a clone size; where given, it reads once, few, many or a size class.

TRBJ1-2 NA TRBV29-1 NA CSAQGNLNYGYTF TGCAGCGCCCAGGGGAACTTGAACTATGGCTACACCTTC
TRBJ2-7 TRBD2 TRBV28 once CASSLRTSGSYEQYF TGTGCCAGCAGTTTAAGGACTAGCGGGAGTTACGAGCAGTACTTC
TRBJ2-1 TRBD2 TRBV7-9 NA CASSSTSGRAYNEQFF TGTGCCAGCAGCAGCACTAGCGGGAGGGCATACAATGAGCAGTTCTTC
TRBJ2-2 TRBD2 TRBV2 NA CASSALSGSNTGELFF TGTGCCAGCAGTGCCCTTAGCGGGTCGAACACCGGGGAGCTGTTTTTT
TRBJ2-7 TRBD2 TRBV28 NA CASSTPGTSLYEQYF TGTGCCAGCAGTACCCCCGGGACTAGCTTGTACGAGCAGTACTTC
TRBJ2-3 NA TRBV5-1 NA CASSLTGPDTQYF TGCGCCAGCAGCTTGACGGGTCCAGATACGCAGTATTTT
TRBJ2-7 TRBD1 TRBV5-1 NA CASSLDRGYSYEQYF TGCGCCAGCAGCCTGGACAGGGGCTATTCCTACGAGCAGTACTTC
TRBJ1-2 TRBD1 TRBV29-1 NA CSVGDRGGDGYTF TGCAGCGTGGGGGACAGGGGCGGCGATGGCTACACCTTC
TRBJ2-2 NA TRBV18 NA CASSPQDRTGELFF TGTGCCAGCTCACCACAGGACCGAACCGGGGAGCTGTTTTTT
TRBJ2-7 TRBD1 TRBV5-4 NA CASSSTGGFYEQYF TGTGCCAGCAGCTCGACAGGGGGTTTCTACGAGCAGTACTTC
TRBJ2-3 TRBD1 TRBV28 NA CASSRGQGADTQYF TGTGCCAGCAGCCGAGGACAGGGGGCAGATACGCAGTATTTT
TRBJ2-5 TRBD1 TRBV19 once CASSIAGGAWETQYF TGTGCCAGTAGTATTGCAGGGGGCGCATGGGAGACCCAGTACTTC
TRBJ2-7 NA TRBV18 NA CASSPQSRDYEQYF TGTGCCAGCTCACCGCAATCCAGGGACTACGAGCAGTACTTC
TRBJ2-3 NA TRBV9 NA CASSVGIPSTDTQYF TGTGCCAGCAGCGTAGGGATACCTAGCACAGATACGCAGTATTTT
TRBJ2-1 TRBD2 TRBV11-2 NA CASSLFAGLVLDEQFF TGTGCCAGCAGCTTATTCGCGGGACTAGTGTTGGATGAGCAGTTCTTC
TRBJ2-7 NA TRBV11-2 NA CASSRDGGYEQYF TGTGCCAGCAGCCGGGACGGAGGCTACGAGCAGTACTTC
TRBJ2-1 NA TRBV5-4 once CASTLRPGLSSYNEQFF TGTGCCAGCACCCTCAGGCCGGGGTTGAGCTCCTACAATGAGCAGTTCTTC
TRBJ2-7 NA TRBV5-4 few CASSLKGEFYEQYF TGTGCCAGCAGCTTAAAGGGGGAGTTCTACGAGCAGTACTTC
TRBJ2-2 NA TRBV19 NA CASTSIPGSRNTGELFF TGTGCCAGTACCTCAATTCCGGGTAGCAGGAACACCGGGGAGCTGTTTTTT
TRBJ2-2 NA TRBV7-9 NA CASSLPIGAVNTGELFF TGTGCCAGCAGCTTACCCATCGGGGCAGTGAACACCGGGGAGCTGTTTTTT
TRBJ2-5 NA TRBV6-1 NA CASSGLLSGQETQYF TGTGCCAGCAGTGGGTTACTTAGCGGCCAAGAGACCCAGTACTTC
TRBJ2-2 NA TRBV18 NA CASSPEGTGELFF TGTGCCAGCTCACCCGAAGGTACCGGGGAGCTGTTTTTT
TRBJ2-5 NA TRBV5-5 NA CASSSWGGWETQYF TGTGCCAGCAGCTCCTGGGGGGGCTGGGAGACCCAGTACTTC
TRBJ1-2 NA TRBV6-5 NA CASSYSPVGYGYTF TGTGCCAGCAGTTACTCGCCTGTAGGGTACGGCTACACCTTC
TRBJ2-3 TRBD1 TRBV5-1 NA CASSSGQGAFVTDTQYF TGCGCCAGCAGCTCGGGACAGGGGGCGTTTGTAACAGATACGCAGTATTTT
TRBJ1-4 TRBD1 TRBV2 NA CASRTGGPTNEKLFF TGTGCCAGCAGAACAGGGGGGCCAACTAATGAAAAACTGTTTTTT
TRBJ2-1 TRBD2 TRBV25-1 few CASLPGLAGAGEQFF TGTGCCAGCCTACCGGGACTAGCGGGAGCGGGTGAGCAGTTCTTC
TRBJ1-3 TRBD1 TRBV7-2 NA CASSPGGLSGNTIYF TGTGCCAGCAGCCCAGGGGGTCTCTCTGGAAACACCATATATTTT
TRBJ2-1 TRBD2 TRBV6-4 NA CASSVGTSGEQFF TGTGCCAGCAGTGTTGGGACTAGCGGAGAGCAGTTCTTC
TRBJ1-1 TRBD1 TRBV5-5 NA CASSLVGTGNTEAFF TGTGCCAGCAGCTTGGTTGGGACAGGTAACACTGAAGCTTTCTTT
TRBJ1-1 NA TRBV18 NA CASSATRNTEAFF TGTGCCAGCTCAGCCACGAGGAACACTGAAGCTTTCTTT
TRBJ2-5 NA TRBV29-1 NA CSVRDQETQYF TGCAGCGTTAGGGACCAAGAGACCCAGTACTTC
TRBJ2-7 NA TRBV5-1 NA CASSRDTGYEQYF TGCGCCAGCAGCCGGGACACAGGCTACGAGCAGTACTTC
TRBJ2-1 NA TRBV7-2 NA CASSLGSGGYEQFF TGTGCCAGCAGCTTAGGTAGCGGTGGTTATGAGCAGTTCTTC
TRBJ2-2 NA TRBV19 NA CASSIGYRGGTGELFF TGTGCCAGTAGTATAGGCTACAGGGGGGGCACCGGGGAGCTGTTTTTT
TRBJ2-1 TRBD2 TRBV28 NA CASSPSGKIDNEQFF TGTGCCAGCAGTCCTAGCGGGAAAATAGACAATGAGCAGTTCTTC
TRBJ2-6 NA TRBV29-1 NA CSVPGRLWTSGANVLTF TGCAGCGTTCCTGGTCGTCTGTGGACCTCTGGGGCCAACGTCCTGACTTTC
TRBJ2-3 NA TRBV7-2 NA CASSLMAAVSTDTQYF TGTGCCAGCAGCCTTATGGCAGCGGTCAGCACAGATACGCAGTATTTT
TRBJ2-5 NA TRBV2 NA CASKRQAQETQYF TGTGCCAGCAAGCGGCAGGCCCAAGAGACCCAGTACTTC
TRBJ1-4 NA TRBV28 NA CASSLQGLNEKLFF TGTGCCAGCAGTTTACAGGGACTTAATGAAAAACTGTTTTTT
TRBJ2-3 NA TRBV11-2 NA CASSWGPSDTQYF TGTGCCAGCAGTTGGGGTCCATCAGATACGCAGTATTTT
TRBJ2-3 NA TRBV6-6 NA CASKSGGSSTDTQYF TGTGCCAGCAAGTCCGGAGGGTCCAGCACAGATACGCAGTATTTT
TRBJ2-5 TRBD1 TRBV19 NA CAIGQGETQYF TGTGCCATCGGACAGGGGGAGACCCAGTACTTC
TRBJ1-5 NA TRBV7-2 once CASSLGSGGEQPQHF TGTGCCAGCAGCTTAGGTTCGGGGGGGGAGCAGCCCCAGCATTTT
TRBJ2-3 TRBD2 TRBV18 NA CASSRGLAGTALSTDTQYF TGTGCCAGCTCACGGGGACTAGCGGGAACCGCCTTGAGCACAGATACGCAGTATTTT
TRBJ2-2 TRBD2 TRBV19 NA CASGGSGSTGELFF TGTGCCAGTGGTGGTAGCGGGAGTACCGGGGAGCTGTTTTTT
TRBJ1-1 NA TRBV28 NA CASSLAGGVTEAFF TGTGCCAGCAGTTTAGCGGGGGGAGTCACTGAAGCTTTCTTT
TRBJ2-2 NA TRBV19 NA CASSIDGGDSGELFF TGTGCCAGTAGTATAGATGGGGGTGATAGCGGGGAGCTGTTTTTT
TRBJ1-1 NA TRBV4-1 NA CASSRRTEGLAEAFF TGCGCCAGCAGCCGACGGACAGAAGGGTTGGCTGAAGCTTTCTTT
TRBJ2-3 NA TRBV5-8 NA CASSSGVSRDTQYF TGTGCCAGCAGCTCCGGGGTCTCGAGGGATACGCAGTATTTT
TRBJ1-2 TRBD1 TRBV15 NA CATSVNPDRAGYTF TGTGCCACCAGCGTAAACCCGGACAGGGCCGGCTACACCTTC
TRBJ2-1 TRBD2 TRBV11-2 NA CASSLRPSGANEQFF TGTGCCAGCAGCCTACGCCCTAGCGGGGCCAATGAGCAGTTCTTC
TRBJ2-2 TRBD2 TRBV7-2 NA CASSETSGANTGELFF TGTGCCAGCAGCGAAACTAGCGGAGCGAACACCGGGGAGCTGTTTTTT
TRBJ1-5 NA TRBV7-6 NA CASSQSADSNQPQHF TGTGCCAGCAGCCAATCGGCTGATAGCAATCAGCCCCAGCATTTT
TRBJ2-5 TRBD2 TRBV7-8 NA CASSFPGTSGRETQYF TGTGCCAGCAGCTTCCCCGGGACTAGCGGGAGAGAGACCCAGTACTTC